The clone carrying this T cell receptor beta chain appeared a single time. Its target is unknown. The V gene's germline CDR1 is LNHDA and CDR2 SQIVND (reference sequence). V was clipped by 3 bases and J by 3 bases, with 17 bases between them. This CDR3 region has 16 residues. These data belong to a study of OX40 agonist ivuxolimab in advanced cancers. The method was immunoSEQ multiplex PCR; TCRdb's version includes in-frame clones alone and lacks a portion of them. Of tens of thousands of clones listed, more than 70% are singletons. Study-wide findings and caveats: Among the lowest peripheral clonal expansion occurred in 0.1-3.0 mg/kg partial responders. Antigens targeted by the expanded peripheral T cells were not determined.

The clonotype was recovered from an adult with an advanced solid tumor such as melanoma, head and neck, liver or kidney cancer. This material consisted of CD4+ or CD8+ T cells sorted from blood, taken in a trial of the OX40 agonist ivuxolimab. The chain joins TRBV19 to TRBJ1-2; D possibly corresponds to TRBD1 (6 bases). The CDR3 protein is CASSIQGRGGDYGYTF. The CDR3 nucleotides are TGTGCCAGTAGTATTCAGGGGCGCGGGGGTGACTATGGCTACACCTTC.